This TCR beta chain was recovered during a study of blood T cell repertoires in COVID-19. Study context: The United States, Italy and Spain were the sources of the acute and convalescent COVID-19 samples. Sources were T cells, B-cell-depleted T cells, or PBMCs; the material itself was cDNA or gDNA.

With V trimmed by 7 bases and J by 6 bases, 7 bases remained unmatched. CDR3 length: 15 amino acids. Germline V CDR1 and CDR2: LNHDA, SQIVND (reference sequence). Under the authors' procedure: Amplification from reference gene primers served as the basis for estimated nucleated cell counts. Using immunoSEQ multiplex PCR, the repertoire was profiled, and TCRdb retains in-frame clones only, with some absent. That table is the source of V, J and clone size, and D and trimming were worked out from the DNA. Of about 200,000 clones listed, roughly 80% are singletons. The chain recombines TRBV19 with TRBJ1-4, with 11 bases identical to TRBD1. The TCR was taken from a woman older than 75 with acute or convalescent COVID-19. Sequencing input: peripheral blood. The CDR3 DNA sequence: TGTGCCAGTACTTCCACGGGACAGGGGGATGAAAAACTGTTTTTT. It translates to CASTSTGQGDEKLFF.